This entry describes one T cell receptor beta chain. The antigen is undetermined. The table came from immunoSEQ multiplex PCR; TCRdb's copy has only in-frame clones and leaves some out. Of about 1 million clones in the sample, 65% to 80% are singletons; the top ten hold about 1.5%. This sample was taken from a study of shared clonotypes between healthy human individuals. Study outcomes and limitations: Among donors, clonotype sharing was expected to be affected by sequencing depth.

Trimming shortened V by 3 bases and J by 0 bases, and 6 bases separated the two germline ends. Germline V gene lookup returns CDR1 SGHDN and CDR2 FVKESK. The CDR3 has 14 residues. This receptor was obtained from a man between 18 and 35 years old in good health. The sample taken for sequencing was memory CD4+ T cells sorted from blood. Subset meaning: CD45RA-negative fraction. V is TRBV14 and J is TRBJ2-1, with unresolved D. The CDR3 DNA reads as TGTGCCAGCAGCCATATAAGCTCCTACAATGAGCAGTTCTTC. It is translated as CASSHISSYNEQFF.